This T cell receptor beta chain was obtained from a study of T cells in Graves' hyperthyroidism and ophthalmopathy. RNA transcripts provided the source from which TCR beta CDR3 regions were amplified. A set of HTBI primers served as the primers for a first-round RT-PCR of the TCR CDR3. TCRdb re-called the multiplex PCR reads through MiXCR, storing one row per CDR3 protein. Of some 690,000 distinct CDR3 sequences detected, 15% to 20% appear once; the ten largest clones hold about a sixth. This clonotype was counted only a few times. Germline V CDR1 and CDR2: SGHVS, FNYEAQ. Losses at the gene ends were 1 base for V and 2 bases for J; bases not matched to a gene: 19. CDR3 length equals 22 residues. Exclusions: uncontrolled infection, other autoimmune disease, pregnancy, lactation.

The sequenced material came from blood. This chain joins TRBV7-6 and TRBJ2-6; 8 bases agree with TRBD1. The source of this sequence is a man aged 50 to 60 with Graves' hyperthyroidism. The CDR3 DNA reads TGTGCCAGCAGCTTAGGGCGGCCGGGATCAGGGGGCTGGGAGACTGGGGCCAACGTCCTGACTTTC. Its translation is CASSLGRPGSGGWETGANVLTF.